A selection of T cell receptor beta chains follows, all from one sample in a study of vaccination and CD4 T cells after COVID-19. TCRdb used MiXCR to reprocess the PCR reads, holding one entry per CDR3 protein. The table records about 15,000 distinct CDR3 sequences, around 60% of them present only once. Their recognized antigens are unknown. What was sequenced was CD4+ T cells from blood, cultured in vitro. These TCRs come from a human donor who had recovered from COVID-19. Both conserved end residues are part of each CDR3. D genes are given only for firm matches. The size field is filled for only some rows; it gives once, few, many or a size class.

D	size	V	J	CDR3	DNA
TRBD2	once	TRBV6-1	TRBJ2-1	CASSELAGDYNEQFF	TGTGCCAGCAGTGAATTAGCGGGTGATTACAATGAGCAGTTCTTC
NA	NA	TRBV4-3	TRBJ2-2	CASSQERAGELFF	TGCGCCAGCAGCCAAGAACGCGCCGGGGAGCTGTTTTTT
TRBD1	NA	TRBV6-1	TRBJ1-4	CASSATGGTNEKLFF	TGTGCCAGCAGTGCAACAGGGGGGACTAATGAAAAACTGTTTTTT
NA	once	TRBV11-3	TRBJ2-3	CASSLERAADTQYF	TGTGCCAGCAGCTTAGAAAGGGCGGCAGATACGCAGTATTTT
TRBD1	NA	TRBV6-1	TRBJ1-2	CASSLDRANYGYTF	TGTGCCAGCAGCCTGGACAGGGCTAACTATGGCTACACCTTC
TRBD2	large	TRBV9	TRBJ2-3	CASSGSGNSATGDTQYF	TGTGCCAGCAGCGGTAGCGGGAATAGCGCGACGGGAGATACGCAGTATTTT
NA	NA	TRBV28	TRBJ1-1	CASSLRTEAFF	TGTGCCAGCAGTTTACGCACTGAAGCTTTCTTT
TRBD1	NA	TRBV6-5	TRBJ1-5	CASSWTGVSNQPQHF	TGTGCCAGCAGTTGGACAGGTGTTAGCAATCAGCCCCAGCATTTT
NA	NA	TRBV27	TRBJ2-7	CASSLSSRQGHEQYF	TGTGCCAGCAGTTTATCATCACGGCAGGGGCACGAGCAGTACTTC
NA	NA	TRBV15	TRBJ2-7	CATSRGEQPPTQQYF	TGTGCCACCAGCAGAGGGGAACAGCCCCCTACGCAGCAGTACTTC
NA	NA	TRBV11-2	TRBJ2-5	CASSLERLTETQYF	TGTGCCAGCAGCTTAGAACGGCTAACGGAGACCCAGTACTTC
NA	NA	TRBV6-1	TRBJ2-5	CASSETRETQYF	TGTGCCAGCAGTGAAACAAGAGAGACCCAGTACTTC
NA	NA	TRBV19	TRBJ1-1	CASSMVAAARGDTEAFF	TGTGCCAGTAGTATGGTGGCGGCCGCTCGAGGGGACACTGAAGCTTTCTTT
NA	NA	TRBV2	TRBJ1-2	CASTRPLTYGYTF	TGTGCCAGCACCCGCCCCCTAACGTATGGCTACACCTTC
NA	few	TRBV20-1	TRBJ1-1	CSALGMNTEAFF	TGCAGTGCTCTGGGGATGAACACTGAAGCTTTCTTT
NA	NA	TRBV27	TRBJ1-2	CASSSFFDETGAYGYTF	TGTGCCAGCAGTTCCTTTTTTGACGAGACCGGGGCCTATGGCTACACCTTC
NA	NA	TRBV7-8	TRBJ1-2	CASSPARGVYGYTF	TGTGCCAGCAGCCCGGCACGGGGGGTCTATGGCTACACCTTC
NA	once	TRBV12-3/TRBV12-4	TRBJ1-6	CASSPGQIGSPLHF	TGTGCCAGCAGTCCCGGACAGATCGGATCACCCCTCCACTTT
NA	few	TRBV20-1	TRBJ1-1	CSSRPGGYTEAFF	TGCAGTTCTCGCCCCGGGGGATACACTGAAGCTTTCTTT
NA	NA	TRBV20-1	TRBJ1-5	CSATGSEGSNQPQHF	TGCAGTGCCACTGGTTCGGAGGGAAGCAATCAGCCCCAGCATTTT
NA	NA	TRBV7-2	TRBJ2-1	CASSSDPGDEQFF	TGTGCCAGCAGCTCTGACCCCGGCGATGAGCAGTTCTTC
TRBD2	NA	TRBV7-9	TRBJ2-1	CASSSPRWWGGIDEQFF	TGTGCCAGCAGCTCCCCCCGGTGGTGGGGGGGGATCGATGAGCAGTTCTTC
NA	few	TRBV6-1	TRBJ2-3	CASRGLATSTDTQYF	TGTGCCAGCAGAGGCCTAGCTACTAGCACAGATACGCAGTATTTT
TRBD1	NA	TRBV24-1	TRBJ2-5	CATSDLQGNQYF	TGTGCCACCAGTGATTTACAGGGGAATCAGTACTTC
NA	NA	TRBV7-8	TRBJ2-1	CASSPGVYNEQFF	TGTGCCAGCAGCCCCGGGGTTTACAATGAGCAGTTCTTC
NA	NA	TRBV11-1	TRBJ1-1	CASSSRGKSVEAFF	TGTGCCAGCAGTTCCAGGGGTAAAAGTGTTGAAGCTTTCTTT
NA	NA	TRBV7-2	TRBJ2-1	CASSLWGRWEQFF	TGTGCCAGCAGCTTATGGGGCCGCTGGGAGCAGTTCTTC
NA	few	TRBV20-1	TRBJ1-2	CSATLDSNYGYTF	TGCAGTGCTACCCTGGACAGCAACTATGGCTACACCTTC
TRBD1	NA	TRBV29-1	TRBJ1-3	CSARTGSGNTIYF	TGCAGCGCCCGGACAGGGTCGGGAAACACCATATATTTT
TRBD1	NA	TRBV6-1	TRBJ2-7	CASSTPGQGYYEQYF	TGTGCCAGCAGTACACCGGGACAGGGTTACTACGAGCAGTACTTC
NA	NA	TRBV27	TRBJ1-5	CASSRRIPRVFNQPQHF	TGTGCCAGCAGTCGGAGGATCCCCCGGGTCTTCAATCAGCCCCAGCATTTT
TRBD1	NA	TRBV20-1	TRBJ2-3	CSARAGQSGTDTQYF	TGCAGTGCTAGAGCGGGACAGTCAGGCACAGATACGCAGTATTTT
NA	few	TRBV5-4	TRBJ2-3	CASSPRGEDTQYF	TGTGCCAGCAGCCCCAGGGGGGAAGATACGCAGTATTTT